This paragraph covers one TCR beta chain sequence. As yet, its antigen is unknown. TCRdb reprocessed the reads via MiXCR and lists one record per CDR3 protein. This table has about 830,000 distinct CDR3 sequences, around a third appearing once. Germline V gives CDR1 SEHNR, CDR2 FQNEAQ (reference sequence). V lost 5 bases to trimming and J lost 2 bases; unmatched junction nucleotides: 13. The CDR3 runs to 17 residues. The data derive from a study of T cell repertoires in cytomegalovirus infection. Material: cultured CD8+ T cells from PBMCs, obtained from culture after CMV antigen stimulation. The chain couples TRBV7-9 to TRBJ2-3; 7 nucleotides line up with TRBD2. The receptor was isolated from a human donor in good health (CMV status not recorded). Some clones in this sample may be carry-over from other donors' samples. DNA of the CDR3: TGTGCCAGCAGCACCAGAGAGGGCGGGGGAATCACAGATACGCAGTATTTT. It specifies CASSTREGGGITDTQYF.